The sequence of this T cell receptor beta chain was determined in a study of type 1 regulatory T cells. Study in general: An in vitro protocol generated T-allo10, a Tr1-enriched, alloantigen-specific CD4 T cell product.

Each CDR3 protein gets one entry after TCRdb re-called the reads with MiXCR. This table holds about 18,000 distinct CDR3 sequences, roughly 10% found once. On this clonotype: A junction end diverges from the germline sequence, so it may reflect a read error.

The germline V gene has CDR1 KGHDR and CDR2 SFDVKD. The CDR3 is made up of 15 amino acids. The material sequenced was CD4+ T cells, either the whole sample or a sorted fraction (not recorded which). The gene calls are TRBV24-1 and TRBJ2-3, with D unclear. This sequence was found in a human donor in good health. CDR3 DNA sequence: TGTGCCACCAGTGATCTTGACTCGCACACAGATACGCAGTATTGG. The encoded protein is CATSDLDSHTDTQYW.